This T cell receptor beta chain was identified in a study of technical replicates of blood from four donors. In its sample, this clone was seen once. Germline values: CDR1 MNHEY, CDR2 SVGAGI. The CDR3 totals 14 residues. Trimming pared 0 bases from V and 3 bases from J, leaving 8 bases between. Produced via immunoSEQ multiplex PCR; TCRdb's table is partial and in-frame only. The sample comprises approximately 82,000 clones, 91% of which are singletons, and approximately 0.4% rests with the top ten. The sample was T cells isolated from PBMCs. The chain carries TRBV6-5 and TRBJ2-5, with unresolved D. The receptor comes from a human donor in good health. Some clones in this sample may be carry-over from other donors' samples. Here the CDR3 DNA reads TGTGCCAGCAGTTACTCGATCAGAAAAGAGACCCAGTACTTC. As protein: CASSYSIRKETQYF.